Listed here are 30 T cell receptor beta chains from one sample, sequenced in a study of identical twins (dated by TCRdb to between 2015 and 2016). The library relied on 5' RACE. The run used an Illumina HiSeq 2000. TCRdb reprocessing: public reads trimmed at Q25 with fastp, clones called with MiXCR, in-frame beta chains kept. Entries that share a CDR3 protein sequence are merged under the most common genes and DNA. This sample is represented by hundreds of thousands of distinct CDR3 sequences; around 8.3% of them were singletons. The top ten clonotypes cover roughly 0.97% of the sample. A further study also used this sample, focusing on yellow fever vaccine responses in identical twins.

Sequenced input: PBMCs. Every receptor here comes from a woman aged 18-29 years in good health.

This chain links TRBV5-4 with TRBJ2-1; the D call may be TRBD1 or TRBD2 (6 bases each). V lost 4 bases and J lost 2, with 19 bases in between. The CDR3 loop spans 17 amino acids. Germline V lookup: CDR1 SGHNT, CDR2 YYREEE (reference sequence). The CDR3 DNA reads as TGTGCCAGCAGCATAAACAGGGTTGGACTAACCTACAATGAGCAGTTCTTC. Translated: CASSINRVGLTYNEQFF.

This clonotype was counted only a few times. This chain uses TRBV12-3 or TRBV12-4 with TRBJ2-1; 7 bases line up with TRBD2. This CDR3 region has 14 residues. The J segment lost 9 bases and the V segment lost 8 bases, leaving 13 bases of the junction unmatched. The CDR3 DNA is TGTGCCAGCGGGAGGGCCCTAGCAGCGGGTGAGCAGTTCTTC. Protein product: CASGRALAAGEQFF.

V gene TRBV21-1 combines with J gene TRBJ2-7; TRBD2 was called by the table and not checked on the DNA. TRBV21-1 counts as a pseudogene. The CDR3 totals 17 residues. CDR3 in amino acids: CASSKVGTSGNPYERYF. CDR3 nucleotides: TGTGCCAGCAGCAAAGTGGGGACTAGCGGGAACCCCTACGAGCGGTACTTC.

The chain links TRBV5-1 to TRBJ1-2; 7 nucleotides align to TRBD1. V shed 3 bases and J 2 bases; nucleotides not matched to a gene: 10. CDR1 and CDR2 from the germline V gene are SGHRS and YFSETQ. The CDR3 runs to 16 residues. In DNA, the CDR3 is TGCGCCAGCAGCTCTCGCTCCGGGACAGAAAACTATGGCTACACCTTC. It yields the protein CASSSRSGTENYGYTF.

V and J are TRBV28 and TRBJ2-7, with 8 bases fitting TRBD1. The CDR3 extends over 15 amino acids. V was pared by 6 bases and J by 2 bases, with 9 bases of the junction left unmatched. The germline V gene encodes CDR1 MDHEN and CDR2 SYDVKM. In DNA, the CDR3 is TGTGCCAGCAGCCTGGGGGGACAGGCGACCTACGAGCAGTACTTC. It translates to CASSLGGQATYEQYF.

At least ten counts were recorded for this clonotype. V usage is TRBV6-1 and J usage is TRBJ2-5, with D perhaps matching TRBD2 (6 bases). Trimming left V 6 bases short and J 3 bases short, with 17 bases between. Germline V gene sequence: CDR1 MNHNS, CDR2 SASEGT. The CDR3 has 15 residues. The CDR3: CASSPTARTKETQYF. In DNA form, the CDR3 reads TGTGCCAGCAGCCCTACGGCGAGGACTAAAGAGACCCAGTACTTC.

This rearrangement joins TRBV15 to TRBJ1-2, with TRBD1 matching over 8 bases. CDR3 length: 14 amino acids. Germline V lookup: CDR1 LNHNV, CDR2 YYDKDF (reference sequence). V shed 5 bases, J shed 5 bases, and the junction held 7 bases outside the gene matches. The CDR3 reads CATSLLTGVYGYTF. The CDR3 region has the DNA TGTGCCACCAGCTTGTTGACAGGGGTTTATGGCTACACCTTC.

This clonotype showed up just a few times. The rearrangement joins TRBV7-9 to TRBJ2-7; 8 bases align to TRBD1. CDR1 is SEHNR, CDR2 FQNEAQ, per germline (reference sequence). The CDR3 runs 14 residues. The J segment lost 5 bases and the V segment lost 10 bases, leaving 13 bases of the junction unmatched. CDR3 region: CATGRSTGGHEQYF. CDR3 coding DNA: TGTGCCACAGGGCGGTCCACAGGGGGTCACGAGCAGTACTTC.

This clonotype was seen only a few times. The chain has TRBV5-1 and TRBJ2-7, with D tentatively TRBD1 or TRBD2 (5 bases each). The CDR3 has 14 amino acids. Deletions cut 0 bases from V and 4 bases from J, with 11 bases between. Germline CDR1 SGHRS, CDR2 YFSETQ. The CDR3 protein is CASSLGRWGYEQYF. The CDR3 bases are TGCGCCAGCAGCTTGGGTCGGTGGGGGTACGAGCAGTACTTC. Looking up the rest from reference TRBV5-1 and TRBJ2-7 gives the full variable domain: KAGVTQTPRYLIKTRGQQVTLSCSPISGHRSVSWYQQTPGQGLQFLFEYFSETQRNKGNFPGRFSGRQFSNSRSEMNVSTLELGDSALYLCASSLGRWGYEQYFGPGTRLTVT.

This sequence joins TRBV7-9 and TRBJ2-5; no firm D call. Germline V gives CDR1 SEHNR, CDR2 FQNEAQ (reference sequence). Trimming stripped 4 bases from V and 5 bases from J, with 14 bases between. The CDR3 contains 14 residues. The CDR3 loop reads CASSSLAPKETQYF. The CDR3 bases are TGTGCCAGCAGCTCCCTCGCACCCAAGGAGACCCAGTACTTC.

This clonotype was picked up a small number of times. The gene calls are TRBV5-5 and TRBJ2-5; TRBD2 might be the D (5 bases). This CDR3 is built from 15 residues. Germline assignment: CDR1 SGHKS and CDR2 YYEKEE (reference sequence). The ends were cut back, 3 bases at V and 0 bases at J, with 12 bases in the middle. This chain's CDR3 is CASSWTPGNQETQYF. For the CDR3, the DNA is TGTGCCAGCAGCTGGACCCCCGGGAACCAAGAGACCCAGTACTTC.

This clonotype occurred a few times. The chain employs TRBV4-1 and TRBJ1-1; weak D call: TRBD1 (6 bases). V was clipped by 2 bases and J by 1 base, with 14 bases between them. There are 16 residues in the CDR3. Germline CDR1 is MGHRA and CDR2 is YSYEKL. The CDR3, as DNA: TGCGCCAGCAGCCAACCCAGGGGCATCCCGAACACTGAAGCTTTCTTT. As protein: CASSQPRGIPNTEAFF.

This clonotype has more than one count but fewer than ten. This CDR3 reads CASRNLAGVGYNEQFF. The CDR3 region has the DNA TGTGCCAGTAGAAATTTAGCGGGAGTGGGGTACAATGAGCAGTTCTTC. The chain joins TRBV19 to TRBJ2-1, with TRBD2 matching 9 bases. The CDR3 has 16 amino acids. Germline V gene sequence: CDR1 LNHDA, CDR2 SQIVND (reference sequence). The ends lost 6 bases at V and 4 bases at J; junction bases unmatched: 10. Combining the CDR3 with reference TRBV19 and TRBJ2-1 gives the whole variable domain DGGITQSPKYLFRKEGQNVTLSCEQNLNHDAMYWYRQDPGQGLRLIYYSQIVNDFQKGDIAEGYSVSREKKESFPLTVTSAQKNPTAFYLCASRNLAGVGYNEQFFGPGTRLTVL.

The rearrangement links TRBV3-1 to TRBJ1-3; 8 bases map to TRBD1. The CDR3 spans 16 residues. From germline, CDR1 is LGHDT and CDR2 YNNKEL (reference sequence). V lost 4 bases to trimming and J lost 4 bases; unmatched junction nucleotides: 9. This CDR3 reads CASSPDRGSYGNTIYF. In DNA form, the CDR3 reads TGTGCCAGCAGCCCAGACAGGGGCAGCTACGGAAACACCATATATTTT. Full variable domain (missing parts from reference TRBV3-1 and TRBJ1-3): DTAVSQTPKYLVTQMGNDKSIKCEQNLGHDTMYWYKQDSKKFLKIMFSYNNKELIINETVPNRFSPKSPDKAHLNLHINSLELGDSAVYFCASSPDRGSYGNTIYFGEGSWLTVV.

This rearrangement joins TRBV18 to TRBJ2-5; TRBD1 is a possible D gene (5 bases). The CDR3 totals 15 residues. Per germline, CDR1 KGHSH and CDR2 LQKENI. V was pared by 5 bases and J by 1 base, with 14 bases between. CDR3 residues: CASSTRVAFQETQYF. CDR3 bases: TGTGCCAGCTCAACCAGGGTAGCTTTCCAAGAGACCCAGTACTTC.

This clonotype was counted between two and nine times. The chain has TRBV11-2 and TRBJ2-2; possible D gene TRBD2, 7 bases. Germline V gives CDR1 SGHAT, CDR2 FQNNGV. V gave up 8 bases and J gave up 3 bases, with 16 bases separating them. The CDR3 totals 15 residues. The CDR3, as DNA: TGTGCCAGCTCGAGGGGGGGGGCTTACACCGGGGAGCTGTTTTTT. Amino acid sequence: CASSRGGAYTGELFF.

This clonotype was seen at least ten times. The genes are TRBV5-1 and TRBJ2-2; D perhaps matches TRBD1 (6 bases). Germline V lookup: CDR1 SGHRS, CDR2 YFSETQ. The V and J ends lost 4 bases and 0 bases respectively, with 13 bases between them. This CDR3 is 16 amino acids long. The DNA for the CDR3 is TGCGCCAGCAGCCCATCCGGGACAACGAACACCGGGGAGCTGTTTTTT. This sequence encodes CASSPSGTTNTGELFF.

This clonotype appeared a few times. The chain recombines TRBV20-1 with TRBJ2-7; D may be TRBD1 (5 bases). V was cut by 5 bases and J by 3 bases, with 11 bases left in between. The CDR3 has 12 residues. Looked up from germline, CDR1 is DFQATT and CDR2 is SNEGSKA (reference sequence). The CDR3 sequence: CSASDIDYEQYF. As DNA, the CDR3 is TGCAGTGCTTCGGACATCGACTACGAGCAGTACTTC.

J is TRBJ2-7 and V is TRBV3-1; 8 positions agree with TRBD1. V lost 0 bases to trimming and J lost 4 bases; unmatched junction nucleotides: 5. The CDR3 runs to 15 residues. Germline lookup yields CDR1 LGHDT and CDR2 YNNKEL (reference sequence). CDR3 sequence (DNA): TGTGCCAGCAGCCAAGAATGGACAGGGCTGTACGAGCAGTACTTC. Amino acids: CASSQEWTGLYEQYF.

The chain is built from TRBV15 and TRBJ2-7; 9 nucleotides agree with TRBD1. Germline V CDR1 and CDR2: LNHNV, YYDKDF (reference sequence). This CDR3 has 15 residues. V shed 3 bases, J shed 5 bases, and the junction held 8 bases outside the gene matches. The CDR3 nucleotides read TGTGCCACCAGCAGCGGGGACAGGGTGGTCCACGAGCAGTACTTC. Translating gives CATSSGDRVVHEQYF.

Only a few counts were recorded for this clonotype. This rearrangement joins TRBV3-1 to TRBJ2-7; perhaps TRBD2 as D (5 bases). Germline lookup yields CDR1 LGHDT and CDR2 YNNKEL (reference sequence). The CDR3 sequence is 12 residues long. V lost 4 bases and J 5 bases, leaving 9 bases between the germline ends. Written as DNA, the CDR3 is TGTGCCAGCAGCCGAGGGATGGACGAGCAGTACTTC. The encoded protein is CASSRGMDEQYF.

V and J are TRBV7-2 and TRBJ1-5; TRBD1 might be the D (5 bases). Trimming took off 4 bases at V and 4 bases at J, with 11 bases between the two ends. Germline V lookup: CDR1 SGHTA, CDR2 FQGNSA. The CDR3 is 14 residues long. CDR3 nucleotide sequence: TGTGCCAGCAGCTCAGGGTGGGAAAATCAGCCCCAGCATTTT. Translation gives CASSSGWENQPQHF. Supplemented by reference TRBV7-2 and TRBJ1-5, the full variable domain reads GAGVSQSPSNKVTEKGKDVELRCDPISGHTALYWYRQSLGQGLEFLIYFQGNSAPDKSGLPSDRFSAERTGGSVSTLTIQRTQQEDSAVYLCASSSGWENQPQHFGDGTRLSIL.

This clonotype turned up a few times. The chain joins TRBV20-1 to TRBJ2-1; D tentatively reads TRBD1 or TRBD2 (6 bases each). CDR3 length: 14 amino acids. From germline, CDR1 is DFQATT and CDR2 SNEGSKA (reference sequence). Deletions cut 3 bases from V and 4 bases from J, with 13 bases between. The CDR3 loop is CSASRGGGYNEQFF. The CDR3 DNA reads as TGCAGTGCTAGCAGAGGGGGAGGTTACAATGAGCAGTTCTTC.

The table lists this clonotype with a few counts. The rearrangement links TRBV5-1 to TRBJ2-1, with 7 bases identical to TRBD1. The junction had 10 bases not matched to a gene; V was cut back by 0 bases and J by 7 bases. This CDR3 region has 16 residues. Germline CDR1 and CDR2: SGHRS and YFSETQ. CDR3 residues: CASSLVMAARGNEQFF. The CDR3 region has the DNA TGCGCCAGCAGCTTGGTGATGGCGGCCAGGGGGAATGAGCAGTTCTTC.

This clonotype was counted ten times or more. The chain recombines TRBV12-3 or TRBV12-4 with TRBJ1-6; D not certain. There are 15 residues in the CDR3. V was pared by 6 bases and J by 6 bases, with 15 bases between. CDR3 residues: CASRAPGLVNSPLHF. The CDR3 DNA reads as TGTGCCAGCAGGGCCCCGGGATTAGTTAATTCACCCCTCCACTTT.

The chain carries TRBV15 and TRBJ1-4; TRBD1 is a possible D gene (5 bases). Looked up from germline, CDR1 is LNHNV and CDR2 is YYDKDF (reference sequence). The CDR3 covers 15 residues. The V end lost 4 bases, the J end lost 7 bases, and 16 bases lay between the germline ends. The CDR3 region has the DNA TGTGCCACCAGCAACCTTGAAGGCCAGGGTGAAAAACTGTTTTTT. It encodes CATSNLEGQGEKLFF.

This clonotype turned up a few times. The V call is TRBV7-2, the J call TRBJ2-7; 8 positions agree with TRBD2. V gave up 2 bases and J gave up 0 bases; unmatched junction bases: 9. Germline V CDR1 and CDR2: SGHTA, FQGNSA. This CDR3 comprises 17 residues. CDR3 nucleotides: TGTGCCAGCAGCTTACCAGCGGGGGCCATGAGCTCCTACGAGCAGTACTTC. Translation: CASSLPAGAMSSYEQYF.

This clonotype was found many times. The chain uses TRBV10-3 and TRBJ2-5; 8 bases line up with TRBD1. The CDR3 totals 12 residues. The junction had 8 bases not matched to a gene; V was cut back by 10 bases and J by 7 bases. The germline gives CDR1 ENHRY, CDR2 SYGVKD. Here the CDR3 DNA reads TGTGCCACGACAGGGGCCCGGGGGACCCAGTACTTC. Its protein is CATTGARGTQYF.

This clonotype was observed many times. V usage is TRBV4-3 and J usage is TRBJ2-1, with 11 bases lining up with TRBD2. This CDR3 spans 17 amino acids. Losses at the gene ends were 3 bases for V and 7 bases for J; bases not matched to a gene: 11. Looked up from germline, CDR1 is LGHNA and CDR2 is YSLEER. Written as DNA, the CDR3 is TGCGCCAGCAGCCACGGTAGCGGGAGGGCCTCTGGGAATGAGCAGTTCTTC. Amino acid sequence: CASSHGSGRASGNEQFF.

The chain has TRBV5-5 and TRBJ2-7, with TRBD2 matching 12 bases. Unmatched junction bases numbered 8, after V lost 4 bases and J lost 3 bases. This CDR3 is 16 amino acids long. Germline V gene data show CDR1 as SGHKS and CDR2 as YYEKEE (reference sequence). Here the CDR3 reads CASSPRLAGDNYEQYF. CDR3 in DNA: TGTGCCAGCAGCCCCAGACTAGCGGGAGACAACTACGAGCAGTACTTC.